This TCR beta chain was identified in a study of Ad26.COV2.S vaccination and SARS-CoV-2 variants. Across the whole study: The vaccine Ad26.COV2.S was put into the muscle once, or twice with 56 days between. Findings and caveats of the study: The study found higher spike-specific TCR breadth in vaccine than placebo recipients.

The protocol was immunoSEQ multiplex PCR, while the TCRdb copy is restricted to in-frame clones and leaves out a portion. The sample has about half a million clones, 80% to 90% seen once. Regarding this clone: Its matching antigen is unknown. Within the sample, other DNA sequences also encode this same CDR3.

Treatment defined: about 20 received Ad26.COV2.S at low or high dose, single or two shots; about 5 received placebo; per-sample allocation not given. Collection of samples fell on day 63 after the first vaccine or placebo injection. Whoever gave the sample was an adult aged 18-55 years in Boston. Expressing Wuhan-strain SARS-CoV-2 spike, an Ad26 vector served as the vaccine. CDR3 length equals 15 residues. The V and J ends lost 3 bases and 2 bases respectively, with 11 bases between them. In germline, CDR1 is KGHSH, CDR2 LQKENI. This TCR was recovered from a person aged 18 to 65 who received the Ad26.COV2.S COVID-19 vaccine or a placebo. The chain carries TRBV18 and TRBJ2-1; no clear D. The input for sequencing was peripheral blood, taken in a trial of Ad26.COV2.S vaccine versus placebo. CDR3 amino acids: CASSPPGATYNEQFF. DNA for the CDR3: TGTGCCAGCTCACCCCCTGGCGCCACCTACAATGAGCAGTTCTTC.